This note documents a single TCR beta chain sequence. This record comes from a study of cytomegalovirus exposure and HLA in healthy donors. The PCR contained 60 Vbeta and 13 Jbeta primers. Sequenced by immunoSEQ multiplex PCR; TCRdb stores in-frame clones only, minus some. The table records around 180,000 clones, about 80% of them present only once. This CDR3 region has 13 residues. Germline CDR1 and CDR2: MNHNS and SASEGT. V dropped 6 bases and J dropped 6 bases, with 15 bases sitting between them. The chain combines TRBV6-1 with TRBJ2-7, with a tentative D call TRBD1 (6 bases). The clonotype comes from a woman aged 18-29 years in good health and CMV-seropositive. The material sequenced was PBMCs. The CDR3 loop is CASRPNRVREQYF. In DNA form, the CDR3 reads TGTGCCAGCAGGCCCAACAGGGTACGCGAGCAGTACTTC.